The text below deals with one T cell receptor beta chain. The junction had 9 bases not matched to a gene; V was cut back by 1 base and J by 9 bases. The CDR3 is made up of 16 amino acids. Germline V gives CDR1 LGHNA, CDR2 YNFKEQ. The Seattle site enrolled patients during active infection and followed them longitudinally. This entry is derived from a study of blood T cell repertoires in COVID-19. The protocol was immunoSEQ multiplex PCR, while the TCRdb copy is restricted to in-frame clones and leaves out a portion. There are about 310,000 clones in the sample; almost 90% occur only once, and around 0.97% lies in the top ten.

Sequencing used peripheral blood. The J gene is TRBJ1-6, the V gene TRBV4-2, with 7 bases that match TRBD1. The clonotype was recovered from a woman aged 40 to 50 with COVID-19, enrolled during active disease. CDR3 in amino acids: CASSQAARTGVSPLHF. CDR3 bases: TGTGCCAGCAGCCAAGCTGCGCGCACAGGGGTTTCACCCCTCCACTTT.